These 3 T cell receptor beta chains originate from one sample sequenced in a study of blood T cell repertoires in COVID-19. The protocol was immunoSEQ multiplex PCR, while the TCRdb copy is restricted to in-frame clones and leaves out a portion. The sample lists about 180,000 clones; approximately 80% were seen once. Sequencing was performed on peripheral blood. The receptors originated from a human donor in a cohort sampled during active COVID-19.

The chain is built from TRBV7-8 and TRBJ1-2, with no clear D. CDR1 is SGHVS and CDR2 is FQNEAQ in the germline V gene. The germline V and J ends were trimmed by 1 base and 6 bases, with 12 bases remaining between them. The CDR3 covers 14 residues. The CDR3 protein is CASSLEAGTDGYTF. DNA of the CDR3: TGTGCCAGCAGCTTAGAGGCAGGAACAGATGGCTACACCTTC.

The chain is built from TRBV11-2 and TRBJ2-6, with no clear D. The CDR3 loop spans 14 amino acids. Germline-derived CDR1 and CDR2 are SGHAT and FQNNGV. V gave up 5 bases and J gave up 1 base, with 6 bases separating them. Here the CDR3 reads CASSRTSGANVLTF. The CDR3, as DNA: TGTGCCAGCAGCAGAACATCTGGGGCCAACGTCCTGACTTTC.

This clone turned up a few times. This chain uses TRBV28 with TRBJ1-1; possibly TRBD1 for D (5 bases). CDR1 MDHEN and CDR2 SYDVKM come from the germline V gene. The CDR3 is made up of 13 amino acids. V lost 3 bases and J 4 bases, leaving 9 bases between the germline ends. This CDR3 is CASSFGGSTEAFF. The CDR3 DNA reads TGTGCCAGCAGTTTCGGGGGATCCACTGAAGCTTTCTTT.